Listed here is a single T cell receptor beta chain. Antigen unknown. The source of the sample is a study of somatic mutations in cytotoxic T cells in rheumatoid arthritis. Study as a whole: Patient blood (approximately 30 ml EDTA) was collected right after diagnosis, preceding any treatment.

J lost 6 bases, V lost 1 base, and 5 bases had no gene match. Germline V gene data show CDR1 as SGDLS and CDR2 as YYNGEE. The CDR3 sequence is 15 residues long. Study results and limitations: Among rheumatoid arthritis patients and age-matched healthy controls, CD8+ T-cell clonality was not significantly different.

Measured with immunoSEQ multiplex PCR; TCRdb has only the in-frame clones, and not every one. Here the sample spans 7,500 to 9,000 clones, more than 60% being singletons. The clonotype originates from an adult with rheumatoid arthritis. Sequencing input: CD8+ T cells sorted from blood. This sequence joins TRBV9 and TRBJ2-7; 12 bases agree with TRBD1. The CDR3 DNA follows: TGTGCCAGCAGCGTACTCGGGACAGGGGGCGGCGAGCAGTACTTC. Amino acids: CASSVLGTGGGEQYF.